These T cell receptor beta chains were read from a single sample in a study of shared T cell receptors in the human thymus. Using immunoSEQ multiplex PCR, the repertoire was profiled, and TCRdb retains in-frame clones only, with some absent. Of hundreds of thousands of clones in the sample, approximately 95% are singletons; the top ten hold approximately 0.02%. Sequenced material: thymocytes. Receptors originate from a human donor. CDR3s include the opening cysteine and the closing phenylalanine or tryptophan. The D gene is left open where the match is weak. Clone size is stated in some rows and not others, as once, few, many or a class when expanded.

J gene	clone size	D gene	V gene	CDR3 DNA	CDR3 protein
TRBJ2-5	-	TRBD1	TRBV29-1	TGCAGCGTTGAAGGTGGGCTGGGACAGGGAGTAGCCCAGTACTTC	CSVEGGLGQGVAQYF
TRBJ1-2	-	-	TRBV14	TGTGCCAGCAGCCAAGAAGGATCCGGGCCTGGCTACACCTTC	CASSQEGSGPGYTF
TRBJ2-3	-	-	TRBV11-2	TGTGCCAGCAGCTTAGTCCGTAGCGAAGGCACAGATACGCAGTATTTT	CASSLVRSEGTDTQYF
TRBJ1-1	-	-	TRBV11-2	TGTGCCAGCAGCCCCCTCCACTATCCGTTGGGTGAAGCTTTCTTT	CASSPLHYPLGEAFF
TRBJ2-3	-	TRBD2	TRBV10-3	TGTGCCATCAGTGGGACTAGCGGGAGCCATCCGAGGGATACGCAGTATTTT	CAISGTSGSHPRDTQYF
TRBJ2-3	-	-	TRBV7-2	TGTGCCAGCAGCCCACGACTCCCTCCTAGCACAGATACGCAGTATTTT	CASSPRLPPSTDTQYF
TRBJ2-7	-	TRBD2	TRBV11-2	TGTGCCAGCAGCTTAGGTGTAGCGGGCTACACTACCTACGAGCAGTACTTC	CASSLGVAGYTTYEQYF
TRBJ2-7	once	TRBD2	TRBV6-1	TGTGCCAGCAGTGAAGTCGGCGGGAGGGTAACGCAGTACTTC	CASSEVGGRVTQYF
TRBJ1-2	-	TRBD1	TRBV6-5	TGTGCCAGCACCAACGACAGGGATAACTATGGCTACACCTTC	CASTNDRDNYGYTF
TRBJ2-3	-	TRBD1	TRBV7-6	TGTGCCAGCAGCTTAGCCTCACTCCACAGGGGACCTCTTTATACGCAGTATTTT	CASSLASLHRGPLYTQYF
TRBJ1-2	-	TRBD1	TRBV14	TGTGCCAGCAGCCAAGAATCAGGGGGTATAGATGGCTACACCTTC	CASSQESGGIDGYTF
TRBJ2-1	once	-	TRBV6-4	TGTGCCAGCAGTGACTCCCCTATCAAGGTCGTTGGGGGGAAGAATGAGCAGTTCTTC	CASSDSPIKVVGGKNEQFF
TRBJ2-3	-	-	TRBV4-3	TGCGCCAGCAGCCAAGAGTCCTCTGGGGTCCCAGATACGCAGTATTTT	CASSQESSGVPDTQYF
TRBJ1-2	-	-	TRBV15	TGTGCCACCAGCGAAGCTTCGGGCCACTTCAACTATGGCTACACCTTC	CATSEASGHFNYGYTF
TRBJ2-1	-	TRBD2	TRBV27	TGTGCCAGCAGTTTATCTGCTAGCGGGACTAACTCCTACAATGAGCAGTTCTTC	CASSLSASGTNSYNEQFF
TRBJ1-5	-	-	TRBV21-1	TGTGCCAGCAGCGCCAGGAGGGGGAAGAGCCTTGGGGGGCAGCCCCAGCATTTT	CASSARRGKSLGGQPQHF
TRBJ2-7	-	-	TRBV5-1	TGCGCCAGCTCCCGGGGCTCCTCCTACGAGCAGTACTTC	CASSRGSSYEQYF
TRBJ2-7	few	TRBD1	TRBV15	TGTGCCACCAGCAGGGACAGGGGGCCCGACGAGCAGTACTTC	CATSRDRGPDEQYF
TRBJ1-2	-	-	TRBV27	TGTGCCAGCAGTCCCGGCAGCCATAGGGGCTACACCTTC	CASSPGSHRGYTF
TRBJ2-7	-	TRBD1	TRBV10-2	TGCGCCGGGGGACAGCAGTACGAGCAGTACTTC	CAGGQQYEQYF
TRBJ2-2	-	-	TRBV5-1	TGCGCCAGCAGACGGGGCGGGCCCAACACCGGGGAGCTGTTTTTT	CASRRGGPNTGELFF
TRBJ1-1	-	-	TRBV21-1	TGTGCCAGCAGCGTCCGACAGGGAGGAAGGATGAACACTGAAGCTTTCTTT	CASSVRQGGRMNTEAFF
TRBJ2-3	-	-	TRBV5-4	TGTGCCAGCAGCTTGGGCGGGACGGGCACAGATACGCAGTATTTT	CASSLGGTGTDTQYF
TRBJ2-3	-	-	TRBV13	TGTGCCAGCAGCTTAGGGCCCGGGACTCCACCGTTCGGGGATACGCAGTATTTT	CASSLGPGTPPFGDTQYF
TRBJ2-7	-	TRBD2	TRBV6-1	TGTGCCAGCAGTGACCTCGCACCCACCGGGACTAGGACCTACGAGCAGTACTTC	CASSDLAPTGTRTYEQYF
TRBJ2-7	-	-	TRBV7-6	TGTGCCAGCACAACGATATGGTACTTC	CASTTIWYF
TRBJ1-5	-	TRBD1	TRBV18	TGTGCCAGCTCACCAGGGACAGGGGTTCTCCGAAATCAGCCCCAGCATTTT	CASSPGTGVLRNQPQHF
TRBJ2-7	-	-	TRBV6-1	TGTGCCAGCAGCGGAGGGGGACTAACAACCTACGAGCAGTACTTC	CASSGGGLTTYEQYF
TRBJ2-3	-	-	TRBV5-5	TGTGCCAGCAGCCACGGGTGGGACGGAATCACAGATACGCAGTATTTT	CASSHGWDGITDTQYF
TRBJ2-1	-	-	TRBV4-1	TGCGCCAGCAGCCAAGAAGGTTTGGCTAGGGGCTACAATGAGCAGTTCTTC	CASSQEGLARGYNEQFF
TRBJ1-2	-	TRBD1	TRBV5-1	TGCGCCAGCAGCTGTCATACAGGGGGCTACGTCTATGGCTACACCTTC	CASSCHTGGYVYGYTF
TRBJ1-5	-	TRBD1	TRBV28	TGTGCCAGCAGTTTAGCACGGCCGGGACAGGACCATCAGCCCCAGCATTTT	CASSLARPGQDHQPQHF
TRBJ2-1	-	TRBD2	TRBV7-8	TGTGCCAGCAGCAAGCGGACTAGCGGGAGGAAAATAAATGAGCAGTTCTTC	CASSKRTSGRKINEQFF
TRBJ1-2	-	TRBD1	TRBV28	TGTGCCAGCAGTCCATCCCGGGACAGGGGGCATCACGACTATGGCTACACCTTC	CASSPSRDRGHHDYGYTF
TRBJ1-4	-	TRBD1	TRBV5-6	TGTGCCAGCAGCTTGGCCGGGACAGGGAATGAAAAACTGTTTTTT	CASSLAGTGNEKLFF
TRBJ2-3	once	-	TRBV6-6	TGTGCCAGCAGTCCCGGAGAGGGCACAGATACGCAGTATTTT	CASSPGEGTDTQYF
TRBJ2-7	-	TRBD2	TRBV28	TGTGCCAGCAGTTTATGCCACCGGGGAGGTGTAGCGGGATCCTACGAGCAGTACTTC	CASSLCHRGGVAGSYEQYF
TRBJ2-1	-	-	TRBV6-4	TGTGCCAGCACCGATGGGACGGTTTTCCTCGGACCGTACACCTACAATGAGCAGTTCTTC	CASTDGTVFLGPYTYNEQFF
TRBJ2-3	-	-	TRBV29-1	TGCAGCGTTACCGCGGAGACTAGCACAGATACGCAGTATTTT	CSVTAETSTDTQYF
TRBJ2-1	-	-	TRBV2	TGTGCCAGCAGTATGATTCGGGACTCCCCTTTAACCAATGAGCAGTTCTTC	CASSMIRDSPLTNEQFF
TRBJ2-1	-	TRBD2	TRBV14	TGTGCCAGCAGCCAAGACCCCAGCGGGAGGACCCCTAATGAGCAGTTCTTC	CASSQDPSGRTPNEQFF
TRBJ2-1	-	-	TRBV16	TGTGCCAGCAGCCTCCGACAGGAATTCTACAATGAGCAGTTCTTC	CASSLRQEFYNEQFF
TRBJ1-3	-	-	TRBV30	TGTGCCTGGAAAAAGCGGCGGCAGCTGGGAAACACCATATATTTT	CAWKKRRQLGNTIYF
TRBJ1-4	-	-	TRBV25-1	TGTGCCAGCAGTGAACCCAGTGAGGCCGAAAAACTGTTTTTT	CASSEPSEAEKLFF
TRBJ2-5	-	-	TRBV6-5	TGTGCCAGCAGTTACTCACCAGGGGAGGGTGCAGAGACCCAGTACTTC	CASSYSPGEGAETQYF
TRBJ2-7	-	-	TRBV28	TGTGCCAGCAGTACGAGAGGGGTCACCTACGAGCAGTACTTC	CASSTRGVTYEQYF
TRBJ2-5	-	TRBD2	TRBV27	TGTGCCAGCAGTGCGGGGGGCCCCACAGGCCAAGAGACCCAGTACTTC	CASSAGGPTGQETQYF
TRBJ2-5	-	-	TRBV5-4	TGTGCCAGCAGCTCATTTCACGGCGCCCGCCAAGAGACCCAGTACTTC	CASSSFHGARQETQYF
TRBJ2-2	-	-	TRBV27	TGTGCCAGCAGTTCTAAAGGCGCCGGGGAGCTGTTTTTT	CASSSKGAGELFF
TRBJ2-7	few	-	TRBV28	TGTGCCAGCAGTCCCCTAAGGTTCCTCTACGAGCAGTACTTC	CASSPLRFLYEQYF
TRBJ2-3	-	TRBD2	TRBV28	TGTGCCAGCAGTTTACCTGGCGGGAGAGTGGATACGCAGTATTTT	CASSLPGGRVDTQYF